Here is one TCR beta chain with its context. TCRdb reprocessed the RT-PCR reads with MiXCR, giving one entry per CDR3 protein. The repertoire holds hundreds of thousands of distinct CDR3 sequences, with around 14% as singletons. Germline values: CDR1 LGHDT, CDR2 YNNKEL (reference sequence). Between the trimmed V and J ends, which lost 0 bases and 7 bases, there was a span of 15 bases. There are 15 residues in the CDR3. The receptor's source is a female donor in good health, serving as a healthy control. The chain employs TRBV3-1 and TRBJ1-2, with unresolved D. Sequenced: memory CD4+ T cells from blood. CDR3 DNA sequence: TGTGCCAGCAGCCAAGACGCGTCGTCAGATAGTGGCTACACCTTC. Residues: CASSQDASSDSGYTF.